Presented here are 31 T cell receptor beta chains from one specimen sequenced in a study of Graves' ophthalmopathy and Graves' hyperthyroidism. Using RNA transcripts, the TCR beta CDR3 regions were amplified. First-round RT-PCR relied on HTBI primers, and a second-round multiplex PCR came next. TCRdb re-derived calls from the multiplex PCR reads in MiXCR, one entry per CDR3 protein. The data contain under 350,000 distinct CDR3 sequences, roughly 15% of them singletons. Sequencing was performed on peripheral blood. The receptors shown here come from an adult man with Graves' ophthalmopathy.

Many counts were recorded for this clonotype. CDR3 amino acids: CASSFIRDREEEETQYF. The CDR3 region has the DNA TGTGCCAGCAGCTTCATACGGGACAGGGAAGAGGAAGAGACCCAGTACTTC. The chain has TRBV7-6 and TRBJ2-5, with 9 bases matching TRBD1. The CDR3 is 17 amino acids. Germline trimming cut 3 bases from V and 3 bases from J; bases unmatched to any gene: 11. Germline V gene sequence: CDR1 SGHVS, CDR2 FNYEAQ. The variable domain in full, completed from reference TRBV7-6 and TRBJ2-5, reads GAGVSQSPRYKVTKRGQDVALRCDPISGHVSLYWYRQALGQGPEFLTYFNYEAQQDKSGLPNDRFSAERPEGSISTLTIQRTEQRDSAMYRCASSFIRDREEEETQYFGPGTRLLVL.

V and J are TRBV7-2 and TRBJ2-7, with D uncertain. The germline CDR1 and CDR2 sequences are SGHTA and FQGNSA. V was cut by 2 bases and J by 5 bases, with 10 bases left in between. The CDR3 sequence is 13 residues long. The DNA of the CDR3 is TGTGCCAGCAGCTTATACGGTTCCCACGAGCAGTACTTC. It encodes CASSLYGSHEQYF.

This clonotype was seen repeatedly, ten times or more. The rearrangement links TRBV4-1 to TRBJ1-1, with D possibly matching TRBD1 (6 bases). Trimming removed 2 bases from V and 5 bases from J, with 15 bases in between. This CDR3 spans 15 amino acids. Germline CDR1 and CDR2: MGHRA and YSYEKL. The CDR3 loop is CASSQSWGRPTEAFF. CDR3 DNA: TGCGCCAGCAGCCAAAGTTGGGGGCGGCCGACTGAAGCTTTCTTT.

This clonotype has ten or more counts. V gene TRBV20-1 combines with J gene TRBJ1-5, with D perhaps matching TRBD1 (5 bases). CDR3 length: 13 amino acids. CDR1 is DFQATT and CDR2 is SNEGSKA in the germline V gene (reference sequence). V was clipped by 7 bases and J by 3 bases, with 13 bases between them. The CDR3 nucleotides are TGCAGTGGAAGGGACGGAACCAATCAGCCCCAGCATTTT. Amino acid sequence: CSGRDGTNQPQHF.

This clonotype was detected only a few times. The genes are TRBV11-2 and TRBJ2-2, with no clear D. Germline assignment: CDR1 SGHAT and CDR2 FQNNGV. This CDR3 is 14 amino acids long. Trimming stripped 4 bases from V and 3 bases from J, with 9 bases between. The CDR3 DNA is TGTGCCAGCAGCTCAGACATTTACACCGGGGAGCTGTTTTTT. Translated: CASSSDIYTGELFF.

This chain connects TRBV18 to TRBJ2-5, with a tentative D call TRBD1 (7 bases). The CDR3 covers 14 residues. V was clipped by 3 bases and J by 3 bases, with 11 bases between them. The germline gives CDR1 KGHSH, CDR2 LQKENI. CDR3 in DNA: TGTGCCAGCTCACCGCGGGACAGTGAAGAGACCCAGTACTTC. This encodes CASSPRDSEETQYF.

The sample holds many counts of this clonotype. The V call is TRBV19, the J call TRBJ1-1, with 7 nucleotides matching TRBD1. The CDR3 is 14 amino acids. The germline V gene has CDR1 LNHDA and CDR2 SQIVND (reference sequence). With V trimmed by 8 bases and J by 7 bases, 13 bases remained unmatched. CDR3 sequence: CASVRGGAIYEAFF. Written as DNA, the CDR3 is TGTGCCAGTGTTAGAGGGGGCGCGATCTATGAAGCTTTCTTT.

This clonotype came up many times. CDR3 residues: CASRPTRGTEAFF. Here the CDR3 DNA reads TGTGCCAGCAGACCGACGAGGGGTACTGAAGCTTTCTTT. The rearrangement links TRBV6-1 to TRBJ1-1; D may be TRBD1 (5 bases). The germline gives CDR1 MNHNS, CDR2 SASEGT. The V end was cut by 6 bases, the J end by 5 bases, with 13 bases between. The CDR3 has 13 amino acids.

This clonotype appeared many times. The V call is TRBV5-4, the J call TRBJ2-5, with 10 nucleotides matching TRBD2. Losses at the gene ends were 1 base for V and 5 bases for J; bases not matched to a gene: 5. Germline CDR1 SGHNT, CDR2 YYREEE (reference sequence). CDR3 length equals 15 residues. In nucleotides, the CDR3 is TGTGCCAGCAGCTTGCCAGCGGGGGGGAGGGAGACCCAGTACTTC. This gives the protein CASSLPAGGRETQYF.

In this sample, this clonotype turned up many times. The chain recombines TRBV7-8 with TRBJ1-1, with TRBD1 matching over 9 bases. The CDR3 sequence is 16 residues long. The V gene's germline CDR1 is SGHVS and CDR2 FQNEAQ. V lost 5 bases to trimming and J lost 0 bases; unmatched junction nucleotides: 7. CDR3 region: CASSARDRVMNTEAFF. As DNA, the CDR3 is TGTGCCAGCAGCGCGAGGGACAGGGTCATGAACACTGAAGCTTTCTTT.

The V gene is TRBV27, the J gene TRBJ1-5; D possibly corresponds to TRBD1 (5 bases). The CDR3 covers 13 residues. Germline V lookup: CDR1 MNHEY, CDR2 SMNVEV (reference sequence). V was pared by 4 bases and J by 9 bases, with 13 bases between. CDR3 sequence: CASSSSGAGPQHF. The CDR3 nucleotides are TGTGCCAGCAGTTCCAGTGGGGCTGGGCCCCAGCATTTT.

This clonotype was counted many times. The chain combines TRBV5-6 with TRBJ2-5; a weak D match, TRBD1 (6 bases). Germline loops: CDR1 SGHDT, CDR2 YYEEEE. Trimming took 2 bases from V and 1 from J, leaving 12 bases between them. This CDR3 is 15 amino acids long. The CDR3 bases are TGTGCCAGCAGCTTCAACAGGGTTTCCCAAGAGACCCAGTACTTC. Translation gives CASSFNRVSQETQYF.

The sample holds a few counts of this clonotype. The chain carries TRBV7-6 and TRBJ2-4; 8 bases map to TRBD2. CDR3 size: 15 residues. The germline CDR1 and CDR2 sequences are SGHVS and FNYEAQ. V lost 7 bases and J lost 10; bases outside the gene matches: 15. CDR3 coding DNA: TGTGCCAGCAACTCAACGGGCCGGGGGGGCCGTATTCAGTACTTC. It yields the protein CASNSTGRGGRIQYF.

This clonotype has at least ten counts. The CDR3 region has the DNA TGCAGCGTTGAATACCCTATGGGGGAGCTGTTTTTT. Translated, it gives CSVEYPMGELFF. The chain is built from TRBV29-1 and TRBJ2-2; D remains ambiguous. The CDR3 sequence is 12 residues long. Germline lookup yields CDR1 SQVTM and CDR2 ANQGSEA. Trimming removed 2 bases at V and 8 bases at J, with 9 bases between.

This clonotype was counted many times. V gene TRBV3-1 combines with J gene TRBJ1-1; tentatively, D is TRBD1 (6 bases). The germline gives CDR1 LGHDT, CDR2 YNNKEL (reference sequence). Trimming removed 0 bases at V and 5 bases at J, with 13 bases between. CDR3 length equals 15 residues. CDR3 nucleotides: TGTGCCAGCAGCCAAGATCGAACAGGGTGGACTGAAGCTTTCTTT. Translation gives CASSQDRTGWTEAFF. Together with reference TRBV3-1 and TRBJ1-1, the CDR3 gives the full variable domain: DTAVSQTPKYLVTQMGNDKSIKCEQNLGHDTMYWYKQDSKKFLKIMFSYNNKELIINETVPNRFSPKSPDKAHLNLHINSLELGDSAVYFCASSQDRTGWTEAFFGQGTRLTVV.

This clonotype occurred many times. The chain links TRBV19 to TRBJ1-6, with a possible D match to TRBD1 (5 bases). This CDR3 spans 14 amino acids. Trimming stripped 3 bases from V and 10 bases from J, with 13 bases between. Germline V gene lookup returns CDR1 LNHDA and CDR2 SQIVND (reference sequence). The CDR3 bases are TGTGCCAGTAGTATTGGTGGGGCGAGCTCACCCCTCCACTTT. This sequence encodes CASSIGGASSPLHF.

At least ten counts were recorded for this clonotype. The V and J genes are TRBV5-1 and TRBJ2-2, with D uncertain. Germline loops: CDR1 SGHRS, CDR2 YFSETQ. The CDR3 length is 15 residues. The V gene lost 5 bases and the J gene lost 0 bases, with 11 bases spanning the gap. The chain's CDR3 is CASRSTIANTGELFF. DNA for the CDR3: TGCGCCAGCAGATCGACCATTGCGAACACCGGGGAGCTGTTTTTT.

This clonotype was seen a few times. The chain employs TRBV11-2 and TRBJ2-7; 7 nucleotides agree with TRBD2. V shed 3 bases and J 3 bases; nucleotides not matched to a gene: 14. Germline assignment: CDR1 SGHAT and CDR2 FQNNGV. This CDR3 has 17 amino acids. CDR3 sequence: CASSLRGFTSAGYEQYF. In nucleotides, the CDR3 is TGTGCCAGCAGCTTGAGGGGATTCACTAGCGCCGGCTACGAGCAGTACTTC.

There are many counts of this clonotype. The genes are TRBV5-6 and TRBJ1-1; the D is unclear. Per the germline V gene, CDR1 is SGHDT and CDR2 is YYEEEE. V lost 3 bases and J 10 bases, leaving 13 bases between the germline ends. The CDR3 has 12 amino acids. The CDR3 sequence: CASSSGAELAFF. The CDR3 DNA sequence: TGTGCCAGCAGCTCGGGAGCCGAGTTAGCTTTCTTT.

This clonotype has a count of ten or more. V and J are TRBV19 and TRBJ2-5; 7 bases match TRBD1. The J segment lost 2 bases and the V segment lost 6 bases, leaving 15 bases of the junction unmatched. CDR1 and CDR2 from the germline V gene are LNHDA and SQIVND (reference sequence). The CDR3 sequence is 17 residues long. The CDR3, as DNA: TGTGCCAGTAGGAGGGCCGCTGGACAGGATTTGCAAGAGACCCAGTACTTC. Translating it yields CASRRAAGQDLQETQYF.

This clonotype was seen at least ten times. The CDR3 bases are TGTGCCAGCAGCGTAGCTACGGGGGCCTATGGCTACACCTTC. Encoded protein: CASSVATGAYGYTF. The V gene is TRBV9, the J gene TRBJ1-2; D perhaps matches TRBD1 (6 bases). The length of the CDR3 is 14 residues. Trimming cost V 0 bases and J 4 bases, with 10 bases left between them. Looked up from germline, CDR1 is SGDLS and CDR2 is YYNGEE.

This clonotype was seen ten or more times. The CDR3 DNA sequence: TGTGCCAGCAGTGGGGACCTCGTCCAAGAGACCCAGTACTTC. It yields the protein CASSGDLVQETQYF. V is TRBV6-1 and J is TRBJ2-5, with D perhaps TRBD1 or TRBD2 (5 bases each). The germline CDR1 and CDR2 sequences are MNHNS and SASEGT. The CDR3 runs to 14 residues. The V end lost 4 bases, the J end lost 1 base, and 10 bases lay between the germline ends.

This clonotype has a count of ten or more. DNA for the CDR3: TGTGCCAGCAGTTCTCCTGGGACGGTTAACACTGAAGCTTTCTTT. The encoded protein is CASSSPGTVNTEAFF. This chain connects TRBV12-3 or TRBV12-4 to TRBJ1-1; TRBD1 might be the D (5 bases). V was trimmed by 4 bases and J by 2 bases, leaving 14 bases between them. This CDR3 contains 15 residues.

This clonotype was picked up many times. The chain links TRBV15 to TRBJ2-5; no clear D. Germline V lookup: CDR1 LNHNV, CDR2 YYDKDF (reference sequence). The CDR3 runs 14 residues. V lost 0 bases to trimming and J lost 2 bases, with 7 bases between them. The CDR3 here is CATSRDPTQETQYF. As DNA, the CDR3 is TGTGCCACCAGCAGAGATCCGACGCAAGAGACCCAGTACTTC.

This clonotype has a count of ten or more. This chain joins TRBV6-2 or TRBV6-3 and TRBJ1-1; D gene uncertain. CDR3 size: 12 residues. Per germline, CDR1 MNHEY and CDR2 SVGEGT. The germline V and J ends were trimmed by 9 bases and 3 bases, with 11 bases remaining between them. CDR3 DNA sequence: TGTGCCAGTTACACGTCTCACACTGAAGCTTTCTTT. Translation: CASYTSHTEAFF.

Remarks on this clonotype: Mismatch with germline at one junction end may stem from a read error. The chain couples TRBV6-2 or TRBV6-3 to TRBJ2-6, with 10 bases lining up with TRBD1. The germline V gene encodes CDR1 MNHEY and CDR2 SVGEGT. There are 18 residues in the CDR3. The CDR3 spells CASSYSGQGVAGANALTF. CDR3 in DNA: TGTGCCAGCAGTTACTCAGGACAGGGGGTCGCTGGGGCCAACGCCCTGACTTTC.

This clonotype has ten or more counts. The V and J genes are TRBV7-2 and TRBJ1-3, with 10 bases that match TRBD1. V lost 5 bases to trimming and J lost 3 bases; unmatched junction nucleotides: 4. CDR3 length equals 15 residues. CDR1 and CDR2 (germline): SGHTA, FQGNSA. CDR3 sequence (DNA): TGTGCCAGCAGCCGCGGGACAGGGGTTGGAAACACCATATATTTT. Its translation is CASSRGTGVGNTIYF.

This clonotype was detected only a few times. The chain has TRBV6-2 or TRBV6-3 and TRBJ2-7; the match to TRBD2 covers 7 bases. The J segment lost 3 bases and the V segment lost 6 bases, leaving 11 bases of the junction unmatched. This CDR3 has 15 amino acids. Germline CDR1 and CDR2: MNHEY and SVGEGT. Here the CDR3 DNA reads TGTGCCAGCAGCGCCCGAGGGAGCGGGGACTACGAGCAGTACTTC. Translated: CASSARGSGDYEQYF.

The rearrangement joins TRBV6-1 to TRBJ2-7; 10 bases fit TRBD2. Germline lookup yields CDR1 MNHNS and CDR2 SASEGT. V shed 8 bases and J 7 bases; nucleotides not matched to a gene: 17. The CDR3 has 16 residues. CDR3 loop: CASRRSLSGGPGEQYF. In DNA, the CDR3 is TGTGCCAGCCGGCGGAGCCTTAGCGGGGGGCCGGGGGAGCAGTACTTC.

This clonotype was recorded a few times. The CDR3 DNA is TGTGCCAGCAGCTCCGGCCTGACTGGAAACACCATATATTTT. Translation: CASSSGLTGNTIYF. This chain connects TRBV7-2 to TRBJ1-3; D is ambiguous. The CDR3 totals 14 residues. Trimming stripped 4 bases from V and 2 bases from J, with 9 bases between. Germline V lookup: CDR1 SGHTA, CDR2 FQGNSA.

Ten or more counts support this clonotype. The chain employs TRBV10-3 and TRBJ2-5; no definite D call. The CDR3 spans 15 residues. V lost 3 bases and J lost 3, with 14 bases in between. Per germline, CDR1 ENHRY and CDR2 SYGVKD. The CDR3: CAISESGVGKETQYF. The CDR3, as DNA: TGTGCCATCAGTGAATCTGGGGTAGGAAAAGAGACCCAGTACTTC.